This TCR beta chain appears in the sequencing data of a study of T cell responses to AZD1222 COVID-19 vaccine. Second-dose intervals near 4 or 12 weeks were combined. The repertoire was sequenced with immunoSEQ multiplex PCR; TCRdb's copy has only in-frame clones and lacks some. The table records around 190,000 clones, about 90% of them present only once. V was trimmed by 5 bases and J by 4 bases, leaving 18 bases between them. The germline V gene has CDR1 SGHRS and CDR2 YFSETQ. This CDR3 is built from 16 residues. Broader study findings: Donors were mostly white British, more females; clonal diversity possibly underestimated.

As to this clone: Its antigen is currently unknown.

This receptor was identified in an adult who received the AZD1222 COVID-19 vaccine. The chain combines TRBV5-1 with TRBJ2-2, with D tentatively TRBD1 or TRBD2 (6 bases each). Material: peripheral blood, obtained 28 days after the second AZD1222 dose. The CDR3 nucleotides are TGCGCCAGCAGGCACGGGTCGGGGGCTGGCACCGGGGAGCTGTTTTTT. It is translated as CASRHGSGAGTGELFF.